Shown below are 29 T cell receptor beta chains from a single sample sequenced in a study of vaccination and CD4 T cells after COVID-19. Cultured CD4+ T cell DNA underwent sequencing with the Oncomine TCR Beta short-read assay. A single record per CDR3 protein comes from TCRdb applying MiXCR to the PCR reads. The sample contains approximately 12,000 distinct CDR3 sequences, around two fifths of which appear only once. For these TCRs, the target antigens are not known. Noted treatment: roughly 10-day PBMC culture with coronavirus spike peptide pools or control peptides (ViraFEST assay). Sequencing was done on a sample of cultured CD4+ T cells from blood. The receptors come from a human donor with COVID-19.

This chain joins TRBV2 and TRBJ1-5; D unclear. The CDR3 spans 17 residues. The V end was cut by 4 bases, the J end by 0 bases, with 16 bases between. The V gene's germline CDR1 is SNHLY and CDR2 FYNNEI. The CDR3 sequence is CASSGNGQTYSNQPQHF. For the CDR3, the DNA is TGTGCCAGCAGTGGGAATGGGCAGACGTATAGCAATCAGCCCCAGCATTTT.

This clonotype was detected a few times. The chain carries TRBV6-1 and TRBJ1-6; unclear D gene. The CDR3 contains 16 residues. CDR1 and CDR2 from the germline V gene are MNHNS and SASEGT. Trimming left V 6 bases short and J 9 bases short, with 21 bases between. The CDR3 DNA reads as TGTGCCAGCAGCCGCGAGGGTGGAAGAGGAATTTCACCCCTCCACTTT. This gives the protein CASSREGGRGISPLHF.

The chain combines TRBV7-2 with TRBJ2-1; D may be TRBD2 (6 bases). This CDR3 has 15 residues. Trimming left V 0 bases short and J 0 bases short, with 6 bases between. Germline V CDR1 and CDR2: SGHTA, FQGNSA. The CDR3 sequence: CASSLARGSYNEQFF. The CDR3 nucleotides are TGTGCCAGCAGCTTAGCGCGGGGCTCCTACAATGAGCAGTTCTTC.

This clonotype showed up just a few times. The J gene is TRBJ1-2, the V gene TRBV12-3 or TRBV12-4; D is unresolved. V lost 3 bases, J lost 7 bases, and 6 bases lay in between. The CDR3 covers 11 residues. In nucleotides, the CDR3 is TGTGCCAGCAGTTTTGCGGGTGGCTACACCTTC. Amino acid sequence: CASSFAGGYTF.

The chain employs TRBV10-3 and TRBJ1-1; D uncertain. The CDR3 spans 12 residues. Germline V gene data show CDR1 as ENHRY and CDR2 as SYGVKD. V was cut by 10 bases and J by 2 bases, with 11 bases left in between. CDR3 residues: CANGPTNTEAFF. The DNA for the CDR3 is TGTGCCAATGGACCGACCAACACTGAAGCTTTCTTT.

This clonotype came up a few times. The gene calls are TRBV6-2 or TRBV6-3 and TRBJ1-1; D perhaps matches TRBD1 (5 bases). Trimming took off 2 bases at V and 3 bases at J, with 13 bases between the two ends. CDR1 and CDR2 (germline): MNHEY, SVGEGT. This CDR3 has 15 amino acids. The CDR3, as DNA: TGTGCCAGCAGTTACCTTTTGGGAGGGGACACTGAAGCTTTCTTT. It encodes CASSYLLGGDTEAFF.

This clonotype was seen only a few times. The J gene is TRBJ2-2, the V gene TRBV20-1; D could derive from TRBD1 or TRBD2 (5 bases each). V was pared by 1 base and J by 5 bases, with 17 bases between. CDR3 size: 16 residues. The germline V gene encodes CDR1 DFQATT and CDR2 SNEGSKA (reference sequence). The CDR3 DNA reads TGCAGTGCTAGAGGGGGCGGGTCCCTTGATACCGGGGAGCTGTTTTTT. This encodes CSARGGGSLDTGELFF.

This sequence joins TRBV18 and TRBJ1-1; 11 bases agree with TRBD1. CDR1 is KGHSH and CDR2 is LQKENI in the germline V gene. This CDR3 region has 16 residues. V shed 3 bases, J shed 4 bases, and the junction held 7 bases outside the gene matches. The CDR3 sequence is CASSPVGQGGITEAFF. The CDR3, as DNA: TGTGCCAGCTCACCCGTGGGACAGGGGGGGATCACTGAAGCTTTCTTT.

This chain connects TRBV2 to TRBJ2-1; tentative D call: TRBD2 (7 bases). The CDR3 sequence is 14 residues long. CDR1 SNHLY and CDR2 FYNNEI come from the germline V gene. Deletions cut 9 bases from V and 2 bases from J, with 14 bases between. The CDR3 loop reads CASKGGDTYNEQFF. As DNA, the CDR3 is TGTGCCAGTAAGGGAGGGGACACCTACAATGAGCAGTTCTTC.

This clonotype was counted a few times. The chain is built from TRBV29-1 and TRBJ1-2, with D possibly matching TRBD1 (6 bases). The length of the CDR3 is 12 residues. CDR1 is SQVTM and CDR2 is ANQGSEA in the germline V gene. The V gene lost 3 bases and the J gene lost 7 bases, with 12 bases spanning the gap. The CDR3 DNA is TGCAGCGTTGACCCACAGGGTGGTGGCTACACCTTC. This codes for CSVDPQGGGYTF.

The V gene is TRBV20-1, the J gene TRBJ2-5, with D perhaps matching TRBD2 (6 bases). The V gene's germline CDR1 is DFQATT and CDR2 SNEGSKA (reference sequence). V was pared by 0 bases and J by 8 bases, with 10 bases between. The CDR3 contains 12 residues. The CDR3 loop is CSARDTSSTQYF. CDR3 nucleotide sequence: TGCAGTGCTAGAGATACTAGCAGCACCCAGTACTTC.

The J gene is TRBJ1-2, the V gene TRBV18; D is possibly TRBD1 (6 bases). The germline V and J ends were trimmed by 3 bases and 7 bases, with 24 bases remaining between them. This CDR3 has 17 amino acids. Per the germline V gene, CDR1 is KGHSH and CDR2 is LQKENI. The CDR3 nucleotides are TGTGCCAGCTCACCCGAGCCGGGGGGCATGATTCCTATTGGCTACACCTTC. The encoded protein is CASSPEPGGMIPIGYTF.

This clonotype was counted only a few times. The chain combines TRBV7-2 with TRBJ2-4; TRBD1 might be the D (6 bases). Per the germline V gene, CDR1 is SGHTA and CDR2 is FQGNSA. The CDR3 sequence is 16 residues long. V was cut by 5 bases and J by 0 bases, with 14 bases left in between. The CDR3: CASSQGQNLAKNIQYF. As DNA, the CDR3 is TGTGCCAGCAGCCAAGGACAGAATTTAGCCAAAAACATTCAGTACTTC.

This clonotype occurred a few times. The chain combines TRBV12-3 or TRBV12-4 with TRBJ1-2; 7 nucleotides match TRBD1. With 3 bases clipped from V and 4 bases from J, the junction kept 5 bases outside the gene matches. The CDR3 loop spans 14 amino acids. CDR3 coding DNA: TGTGCCAGCAGTTTCGTAGGGGGCGTCTATGGCTACACCTTC. The encoded protein is CASSFVGGVYGYTF.

This clonotype was detected only a few times. The V call is TRBV6-2 or TRBV6-3, the J call TRBJ2-2, with D perhaps being TRBD1 or TRBD2 (5 bases each). This CDR3 region has 17 residues. Trimming shortened V by 10 bases and J by 0 bases, and 21 bases separated the two germline ends. CDR1 MNHEY and CDR2 SVGEGT come from the germline V gene. The CDR3 sequence: CATFPARGTSNTGELFF. CDR3 DNA: TGTGCCACCTTTCCCGCGAGGGGAACTTCGAACACCGGGGAGCTGTTTTTT.

The J gene is TRBJ2-3, the V gene TRBV7-2; unclear D gene. The V and J ends lost 5 bases and 4 bases respectively, with 10 bases between them. From germline, CDR1 is SGHTA and CDR2 FQGNSA. The CDR3 length is 13 residues. In DNA form, the CDR3 reads TGTGCCAGCAGCCCCCAGATCCCAGATACGCAGTATTTT. Protein product: CASSPQIPDTQYF.

The chain has TRBV6-1 and TRBJ1-5; D unresolved. The CDR3 totals 15 residues. Trimming shortened V by 1 base and J by 0 bases, and 7 bases separated the two germline ends. Germline CDR1 reads MNHNS; CDR2 reads SASEGT. CDR3: CASSEGGYSNQPQHF. CDR3 nucleotide sequence: TGTGCCAGCAGTGAAGGAGGGTATAGCAATCAGCCCCAGCATTTT.

This clonotype was counted a few times. The chain recombines TRBV10-3 with TRBJ2-7; D might be TRBD1 (5 bases). In germline, CDR1 is ENHRY, CDR2 SYGVKD. The germline V and J ends were trimmed by 6 bases and 3 bases, with 12 bases remaining between them. The CDR3 sequence is 13 residues long. DNA of the CDR3: TGTGCCATCAGCGTGGACACCCTCTACGAGCAGTACTTC. Its protein product is CAISVDTLYEQYF.

This clonotype was detected a few times. The chain joins TRBV7-6 to TRBJ1-2, with 12 bases identical to TRBD1. Losses at the gene ends were 1 base for V and 2 bases for J; bases not matched to a gene: 5. The CDR3 extends over 17 amino acids. Germline V gene data show CDR1 as SGHVS and CDR2 as FNYEAQ. The CDR3 coding sequence is TGTGCCAGCAGCTTAGTGGGACAGGGGGCTCAGAACTATGGCTACACCTTC. Encoded protein: CASSLVGQGAQNYGYTF.

The V gene is TRBV7-3, the J gene TRBJ2-1; 9 bases are a match to TRBD1. J lost 3 bases, V lost 3 bases, and 3 bases had no gene match. Per germline, CDR1 SGHTA and CDR2 FQGTGA. CDR3 size: 15 residues. For the CDR3, the DNA is TGTGCCAGCAGCTTTGACAGGGGGGACTACAATGAGCAGTTCTTC. This translates into CASSFDRGDYNEQFF.

Only a few counts were recorded for this clonotype. The chain combines TRBV7-2 with TRBJ2-3; D ambiguous. Germline loops: CDR1 SGHTA, CDR2 FQGNSA. The CDR3 extends over 13 amino acids. The V end lost 7 bases, the J end lost 4 bases, and 12 bases lay between the germline ends. The DNA of the CDR3 is TGTGCCAGCACCACTTACTCTTCAGATACGCAGTATTTT. This translates into CASTTYSSDTQYF.

V is TRBV6-1 and J is TRBJ2-1, with D maybe TRBD2 (7 bases). The CDR3 covers 18 residues. Germline CDR1 and CDR2: MNHNS and SASEGT. Trimming pared 6 bases from V and 4 bases from J, leaving 25 bases between. The CDR3: CASSQRGGGTGTYNEQFF. CDR3 DNA sequence: TGTGCCAGCAGCCAAAGGGGGGGTGGTACAGGGACATACAATGAGCAGTTCTTC.

This sequence joins TRBV4-2 and TRBJ2-4; 8 bases agree with TRBD2. This CDR3 has 17 residues. Per germline, CDR1 LGHNA and CDR2 YNFKEQ. With V trimmed by 2 bases and J by 0 bases, 6 bases remained unmatched. CDR3 residues: CASSQTPGGQAKNIQYF. The CDR3 nucleotides are TGTGCCAGCAGCCAAACACCGGGGGGGCAAGCCAAAAACATTCAGTACTTC.

The chain combines TRBV10-2 with TRBJ1-2; no clear D. This CDR3 region has 11 residues. Trimming removed 11 bases at V and 6 bases at J, with 13 bases between. CDR1 is WSHSY, CDR2 SAAADI, per germline. This CDR3 is CALYGLDGYTF. The CDR3 nucleotides are TGCGCCCTATATGGGTTGGATGGCTACACCTTC.

The chain uses TRBV4-3 and TRBJ2-1; the match to TRBD2 covers 10 bases. V lost 0 bases and J lost 10; bases outside the gene matches: 6. Looked up from germline, CDR1 is LGHNA and CDR2 is YSLEER. This CDR3 has 15 amino acids. CDR3 region: CASSQDASGGREQFF. CDR3 sequence (DNA): TGCGCCAGCAGCCAAGATGCTAGCGGGGGTCGGGAGCAGTTCTTC.

This clonotype was observed a handful of times. The chain joins TRBV6-2 or TRBV6-3 to TRBJ1-1; D gene unclear. Per the germline V gene, CDR1 is MNHEY and CDR2 is SVGEGT. The CDR3 is 12 amino acids. Trimming shortened V by 6 bases and J by 5 bases, and 10 bases separated the two germline ends. The CDR3 loop reads CASSTFPTEAFF. The CDR3 nucleotides are TGTGCCAGCAGCACCTTTCCGACTGAAGCTTTCTTT.

V is TRBV28 and J is TRBJ1-2; 9 nucleotides align to TRBD1. J was trimmed by 7 bases and V by 2 bases; bases with no gene match: 5. From germline, CDR1 is MDHEN and CDR2 SYDVKM. The CDR3 covers 14 residues. The DNA of the CDR3 is TGTGCCAGCAGTTTAAACAGGGGGCGCGCTGGCTACACCTTC. This encodes CASSLNRGRAGYTF.

The chain carries TRBV5-1 and TRBJ1-6; D might be TRBD1 (5 bases). Trimming removed 4 bases from V and 5 bases from J, with 13 bases in between. The CDR3 is made up of 15 amino acids. Germline-derived CDR1 and CDR2 are SGHRS and YFSETQ. DNA of the CDR3: TGCGCCAGCAGCGAAGGAGCAGGGCATAATTCACCCCTCCACTTT. Translation: CASSEGAGHNSPLHF. The complete variable domain, with remaining parts taken from reference TRBV5-1 and TRBJ1-6, reads KAGVTQTPRYLIKTRGQQVTLSCSPISGHRSVSWYQQTPGQGLQFLFEYFSETQRNKGNFPGRFSGRQFSNSRSEMNVSTLELGDSALYLCASSEGAGHNSPLHFGNGTRLTVT.

This sequence joins TRBV27 and TRBJ2-7; TRBD2 is a possible D gene (5 bases). The germline V and J ends were trimmed by 5 bases and 4 bases, with 15 bases remaining between them. There are 14 residues in the CDR3. Per the germline V gene, CDR1 is MNHEY and CDR2 is SMNVEV (reference sequence). The CDR3 region has the DNA TGTGCCAGCAGTCCGGCCGGACTGCCTTACGAGCAGTACTTC. This gives the protein CASSPAGLPYEQYF.